This T cell receptor beta chain originates from a study of blood T cell repertoires in COVID-19. Study in general: Acute and convalescent COVID-19 specimens originated in the United States, Italy and Spain. From T cells, B-cell-depleted T cells, or PBMCs came the material, which was cDNA or gDNA.

The table lists this clone with a few counts. V lost 2 bases, J lost 8 bases, and 7 bases lay in between. The CDR3 runs 11 residues. The V gene's germline CDR1 is SGHRS and CDR2 YFSETQ. Source study methods: Estimates of nucleated cell counts were drawn from the amplification of reference gene primers. Assay used: immunoSEQ multiplex PCR; TCRdb lists only in-frame clones, some missing. V, J and clone size are those of that table, while D and trimming were read from the DNA. The repertoire holds 150,000 or so clones, with roughly 84% as singletons. The specimen sequenced was peripheral blood. The clonotype comes from a man aged 55 to 70 who had recovered from COVID-19. The genes are TRBV5-1 and TRBJ1-1, with D uncertain. The CDR3 here is CASSLTGEAFF. The CDR3 DNA sequence: TGCGCCAGCAGCTTAACCGGGGAAGCTTTCTTT.